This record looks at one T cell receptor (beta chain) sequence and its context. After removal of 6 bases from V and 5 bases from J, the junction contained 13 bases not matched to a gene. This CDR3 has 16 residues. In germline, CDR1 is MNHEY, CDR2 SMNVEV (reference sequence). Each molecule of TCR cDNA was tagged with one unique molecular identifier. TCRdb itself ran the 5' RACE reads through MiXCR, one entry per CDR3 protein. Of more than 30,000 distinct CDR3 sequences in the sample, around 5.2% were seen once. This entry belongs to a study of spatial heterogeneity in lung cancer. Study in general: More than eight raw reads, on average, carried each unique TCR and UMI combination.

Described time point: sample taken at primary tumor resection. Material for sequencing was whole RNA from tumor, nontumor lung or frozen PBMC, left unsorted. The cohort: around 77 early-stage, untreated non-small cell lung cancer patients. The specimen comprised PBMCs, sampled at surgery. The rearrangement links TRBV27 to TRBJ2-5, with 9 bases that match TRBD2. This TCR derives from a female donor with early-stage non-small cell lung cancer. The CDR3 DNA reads TGTGCCAGCAGCCAAGGACCGGGACTAGCATTGGAGACCCAGTACTTC. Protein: CASSQGPGLALETQYF.